This is a list of T cell receptor beta chains from one sample in a study of control samples from healthy donors and cancer patients. Some clones are missing from TCRdb's copy, which holds only in-frame ones; the method was immunoSEQ multiplex PCR. Here the sample spans some 120,000 clones, around 86% being singletons. The sample was blood. These receptors came from a man in his forties or fifties in good health. Both conserved end residues are part of each CDR3. The D gene is left open where the match is weak. Only some rows state a clone size, as once, few, many or a class for expanded clones.

abundance: NA; v_gene: TRBV7-8; j_gene: TRBJ2-5; d_gene: NA; CDR3aa: CASSRGSQGETQYF; CDR3nt: TGTGCCAGCAGCAGGGGAAGTCAGGGTGAGACCCAGTACTTC
abundance: NA; v_gene: TRBV6-4; j_gene: TRBJ2-7; d_gene: NA; CDR3aa: CASSEQWSLRDLSYEQYF; CDR3nt: TGTGCCAGCAGTGAGCAGTGGTCGTTACGGGACCTCTCCTACGAGCAGTACTTC
abundance: NA; v_gene: TRBV29-1; j_gene: TRBJ2-7; d_gene: TRBD1; CDR3aa: CSVTSGQGSYEQYF; CDR3nt: TGCAGCGTTACCTCGGGACAGGGTAGCTACGAGCAGTACTTC
abundance: NA; v_gene: TRBV7-6; j_gene: TRBJ2-7; d_gene: TRBD1; CDR3aa: CASSLGGTGAGAHEQYF; CDR3nt: TGTGCCAGCAGCTTAGGCGGGACAGGGGCTGGGGCCCACGAGCAGTACTTC
abundance: few; v_gene: TRBV10-1; j_gene: TRBJ1-6; d_gene: NA; CDR3aa: CASSVRARSPLHF; CDR3nt: TGCGCCAGCAGCGTCAGGGCAAGATCACCCCTCCACTTT
abundance: NA; v_gene: TRBV30; j_gene: TRBJ1-5; d_gene: NA; CDR3aa: CAWSPTANQPQHF; CDR3nt: TGTGCCTGGAGCCCTACAGCAAATCAGCCCCAGCATTTT
abundance: once; v_gene: TRBV24-1; j_gene: TRBJ2-3; d_gene: NA; CDR3aa: CATSDLGALGTDTQYF; CDR3nt: TGTGCCACCAGTGATTTAGGGGCCCTCGGCACAGATACGCAGTATTTT
abundance: NA; v_gene: TRBV25-1; j_gene: TRBJ1-5; d_gene: NA; CDR3aa: CASRGQNQPQHF; CDR3nt: TGTGCCAGCAGGGGACAAAATCAGCCCCAGCATTTT
abundance: NA; v_gene: TRBV11-3; j_gene: TRBJ2-2; d_gene: NA; CDR3aa: CASSVRGDSFTGELFF; CDR3nt: TGTGCCAGCAGCGTCCGGGGGGACAGTTTTACCGGGGAGCTGTTTTTT
abundance: NA; v_gene: TRBV7-9; j_gene: TRBJ1-1; d_gene: NA; CDR3aa: CASSSPGLLGTEAFF; CDR3nt: TGTGCCAGCAGCTCTCCGGGTCTTCTAGGGACTGAAGCTTTCTTT
abundance: once; v_gene: TRBV3-1/TRBV3-2; j_gene: TRBJ2-5; d_gene: NA; CDR3aa: CASSKQETQYF; CDR3nt: TGTGCCAGCAGCAAACAAGAGACCCAGTACTTC
abundance: NA; v_gene: TRBV6-5; j_gene: TRBJ1-5; d_gene: TRBD1; CDR3aa: CASRPDRSNQPQHF; CDR3nt: TGTGCCAGCAGGCCGGACAGGAGCAATCAGCCCCAGCATTTT
abundance: NA; v_gene: TRBV7-2; j_gene: TRBJ1-2; d_gene: NA; CDR3aa: CASSLGFLSSGYTF; CDR3nt: TGTGCCAGCAGCTTAGGGTTCTTGAGTTCTGGCTACACCTTC
abundance: NA; v_gene: TRBV5-1; j_gene: TRBJ1-2; d_gene: NA; CDR3aa: CASSLERVSDGYTF; CDR3nt: TGCGCCAGCAGCTTGGAACGGGTTTCTGATGGCTACACCTTC
abundance: once; v_gene: TRBV7-2; j_gene: TRBJ1-1; d_gene: NA; CDR3aa: CASSPPAPWGTEAFF; CDR3nt: TGTGCCAGCAGCCCCCCGGCTCCTTGGGGCACTGAAGCTTTCTTT
abundance: NA; v_gene: TRBV6-5; j_gene: TRBJ2-7; d_gene: NA; CDR3aa: CASSFSGRGTYEQYF; CDR3nt: TGTGCCAGCAGCTTCTCAGGACGGGGAACCTACGAGCAGTACTTC
abundance: NA; v_gene: TRBV4-3; j_gene: TRBJ1-4; d_gene: TRBD1; CDR3aa: CASSQDQTGDEKLFF; CDR3nt: TGCGCCAGCAGCCAAGATCAGACAGGGGATGAAAAACTGTTTTTT
abundance: once; v_gene: TRBV18; j_gene: TRBJ1-1; d_gene: NA; CDR3aa: CASSRTGTGEAFF; CDR3nt: TGTGCCAGCTCACGAACAGGGACGGGTGAAGCTTTCTTT
abundance: NA; v_gene: TRBV11-3; j_gene: TRBJ1-6; d_gene: NA; CDR3aa: CASSLDGVNSPLHF; CDR3nt: TGTGCCAGCAGCTTAGATGGTGTTAATTCACCCCTCCACTTT
abundance: NA; v_gene: TRBV18; j_gene: TRBJ1-1; d_gene: TRBD1; CDR3aa: CASSPRPGTGLNTEAFF; CDR3nt: TGTGCCAGCTCACCCCGTCCCGGGACAGGACTAAACACTGAAGCTTTCTTT
abundance: NA; v_gene: TRBV7-2; j_gene: TRBJ2-1; d_gene: TRBD2; CDR3aa: CASSPQGTRNNEQFF; CDR3nt: TGTGCCAGCAGCCCCCAAGGGACTAGAAACAATGAGCAGTTCTTC
abundance: NA; v_gene: TRBV24-1; j_gene: TRBJ2-1; d_gene: NA; CDR3aa: CATSDPNTDRNNEQFF; CDR3nt: TGTGCCACCAGTGACCCGAATACCGACAGAAACAATGAGCAGTTCTTC
abundance: NA; v_gene: TRBV5-1; j_gene: TRBJ2-5; d_gene: NA; CDR3aa: CASSVPPETQYF; CDR3nt: TGCGCCAGCAGCGTACCTCCTGAGACCCAGTACTTC
abundance: NA; v_gene: TRBV2; j_gene: TRBJ1-2; d_gene: NA; CDR3aa: CASSEDRRLYGYTF; CDR3nt: TGTGCCAGCAGTGAAGACAGGAGACTTTATGGCTACACCTTC
abundance: NA; v_gene: TRBV11-3; j_gene: TRBJ1-2; d_gene: NA; CDR3aa: CASSLAPHYGYTF; CDR3nt: TGTGCCAGCAGCTTAGCCCCACACTATGGCTACACCTTC
abundance: NA; v_gene: TRBV5-4; j_gene: TRBJ2-3; d_gene: TRBD2; CDR3aa: CASSPGLETDTQYF; CDR3nt: TGTGCCAGCAGCCCGGGACTAGAGACAGATACGCAGTATTTT
abundance: NA; v_gene: TRBV4-1; j_gene: TRBJ1-4; d_gene: NA; CDR3aa: CASSPSTAESNEKLFF; CDR3nt: TGCGCCAGCAGCCCGAGCACGGCCGAATCCAATGAAAAACTGTTTTTT
abundance: NA; v_gene: TRBV7-8; j_gene: TRBJ1-4; d_gene: NA; CDR3aa: CASSLMRLTGKITNEKLFF; CDR3nt: TGTGCCAGCAGCTTAATGCGCCTCACGGGGAAAATAACTAATGAAAAACTGTTTTTT
abundance: NA; v_gene: TRBV25-1; j_gene: TRBJ2-5; d_gene: TRBD1; CDR3aa: CASSHPGTGQETQYF; CDR3nt: TGTGCCAGCAGCCATCCCGGGACAGGGCAAGAGACCCAGTACTTC
abundance: NA; v_gene: TRBV7-2; j_gene: TRBJ2-4; d_gene: TRBD2; CDR3aa: CAISAGGLGAKNIQYF; CDR3nt: TGTGCCATCTCAGCGGGGGGGCTGGGAGCCAAAAACATTCAGTACTTC
abundance: NA; v_gene: TRBV6-5; j_gene: TRBJ2-2; d_gene: NA; CDR3aa: CASSYVKVTGELFF; CDR3nt: TGTGCCAGCAGTTACGTTAAGGTCACCGGGGAGCTGTTTTTT
abundance: NA; v_gene: TRBV18; j_gene: TRBJ1-6; d_gene: TRBD1; CDR3aa: CASSRQGASNSPLHF; CDR3nt: TGTGCCAGCTCACGACAGGGGGCATCCAATTCACCCCTCCACTTT
abundance: NA; v_gene: TRBV6-2/TRBV6-3; j_gene: TRBJ2-5; d_gene: TRBD1; CDR3aa: CASSLSERTGYQETQYF; CDR3nt: TGTGCCAGCAGTTTGTCAGAACGGACAGGGTACCAAGAGACCCAGTACTTC
abundance: NA; v_gene: TRBV10-1; j_gene: TRBJ2-5; d_gene: NA; CDR3aa: CASSVNMAQETQYF; CDR3nt: TGCGCCAGCAGTGTAAACATGGCACAAGAGACCCAGTACTTC
abundance: NA; v_gene: TRBV11-2; j_gene: TRBJ1-5; d_gene: NA; CDR3aa: CASSLVLNQPQHF; CDR3nt: TGTGCCAGCAGCTTAGTTCTTAATCAGCCCCAGCATTTT
abundance: NA; v_gene: TRBV19; j_gene: TRBJ2-7; d_gene: NA; CDR3aa: CASSSRTGGLAYEQYF; CDR3nt: TGTGCCAGTAGTTCGCGGACGGGGGGCTTGGCCTACGAGCAGTACTTC
abundance: NA; v_gene: TRBV4-1; j_gene: TRBJ2-7; d_gene: NA; CDR3aa: CASSQERGGGWYEQYF; CDR3nt: TGCGCCAGCAGCCAAGAGCGTGGGGGCGGGTGGTACGAGCAGTACTTC
abundance: NA; v_gene: TRBV14; j_gene: TRBJ1-2; d_gene: TRBD1; CDR3aa: CASSQEKRTGGGGYTF; CDR3nt: TGTGCCAGCAGCCAAGAGAAGCGGACAGGGGGAGGAGGCTACACCTTC
abundance: NA; v_gene: TRBV2; j_gene: TRBJ1-3; d_gene: NA; CDR3aa: CASSRQLSGNTIYF; CDR3nt: TGTGCCAGCAGTAGACAACTCTCTGGAAACACCATATATTTT
abundance: NA; v_gene: TRBV14; j_gene: TRBJ1-3; d_gene: TRBD1; CDR3aa: CASSQGGQGARGNTIYF; CDR3nt: TGTGCCAGCAGCCAAGGAGGACAGGGGGCGAGGGGAAACACCATATATTTT
abundance: NA; v_gene: TRBV2; j_gene: TRBJ1-4; d_gene: NA; CDR3aa: CASSGLGEKLFF; CDR3nt: TGTGCCAGCAGTGGTTTGGGGGAAAAACTGTTTTTT
abundance: NA; v_gene: TRBV12-3/TRBV12-4; j_gene: TRBJ2-7; d_gene: NA; CDR3aa: CASSRYRNEQYF; CDR3nt: TGTGCCAGCAGTCGGTACAGGAACGAGCAGTACTTC
abundance: NA; v_gene: TRBV6-1; j_gene: TRBJ1-3; d_gene: NA; CDR3aa: CASSDPGNTIYF; CDR3nt: TGTGCCAGCAGTGACCCTGGAAACACCATATATTTT
abundance: NA; v_gene: TRBV7-9; j_gene: TRBJ2-7; d_gene: TRBD2; CDR3aa: CASSRLAGVHEQYF; CDR3nt: TGTGCCAGCAGCCGCCTAGCGGGGGTCCACGAGCAGTACTTC
abundance: NA; v_gene: TRBV2; j_gene: TRBJ1-2; d_gene: NA; CDR3aa: CASSELRGRYGYTF; CDR3nt: TGTGCCAGCAGTGAACTTAGGGGTCGATATGGCTACACCTTC
abundance: NA; v_gene: TRBV11-3; j_gene: TRBJ1-4; d_gene: NA; CDR3aa: CASSRPQGQVNEKLFF; CDR3nt: TGTGCCAGCAGCCGCCCCCAAGGCCAGGTTAATGAAAAACTGTTTTTT
abundance: NA; v_gene: TRBV3-1/TRBV3-2; j_gene: TRBJ1-3; d_gene: NA; CDR3aa: CASSQQSSGNTIYF; CDR3nt: TGTGCCAGCAGCCAACAGAGCTCTGGAAACACCATATATTTT
abundance: NA; v_gene: TRBV3-1/TRBV3-2; j_gene: TRBJ2-5; d_gene: NA; CDR3aa: CASSLTPRQKETQYF; CDR3nt: TGTGCCAGCAGCCTGACTCCGAGACAAAAAGAGACCCAGTACTTC
abundance: NA; v_gene: TRBV4-3; j_gene: TRBJ2-3; d_gene: TRBD1; CDR3aa: CASSHRTGSDTQYF; CDR3nt: TGCGCCAGCAGCCATCGGACAGGGTCCGATACGCAGTATTTT
abundance: NA; v_gene: TRBV29-1; j_gene: TRBJ1-1; d_gene: TRBD1; CDR3aa: CSASGQGNTEAFF; CDR3nt: TGCAGCGCCTCGGGACAGGGGAACACTGAAGCTTTCTTT
abundance: NA; v_gene: TRBV3-1/TRBV3-2; j_gene: TRBJ1-5; d_gene: TRBD1; CDR3aa: CASSQLTGNQPQHF; CDR3nt: TGTGCCAGCAGCCAGCTGACAGGGAATCAGCCCCAGCATTTT
abundance: NA; v_gene: TRBV18; j_gene: TRBJ2-2; d_gene: NA; CDR3aa: CASSPKNPRGANTGELFF; CDR3nt: TGTGCCAGCTCACCAAAGAACCCCAGGGGCGCGAACACCGGGGAGCTGTTTTTT
abundance: NA; v_gene: TRBV5-1; j_gene: TRBJ2-1; d_gene: NA; CDR3aa: CASSLERGYNEQFF; CDR3nt: TGCGCCAGCAGCTTGGAGCGAGGGTACAATGAGCAGTTCTTC
abundance: NA; v_gene: TRBV5-1; j_gene: TRBJ2-5; d_gene: TRBD2; CDR3aa: CASSLGGGASQTQYF; CDR3nt: TGCGCCAGCAGCTTGGGCGGGGGGGCCAGCCAGACCCAGTACTTC
abundance: once; v_gene: TRBV6-4; j_gene: TRBJ2-3; d_gene: TRBD1; CDR3aa: CASSPRQGADTQYF; CDR3nt: TGTGCCAGCAGTCCTCGACAGGGTGCAGATACGCAGTATTTT
abundance: NA; v_gene: TRBV9; j_gene: TRBJ1-1; d_gene: NA; CDR3aa: CASSFRTANTEAFF; CDR3nt: TGTGCCAGCAGCTTTCGGACGGCTAACACTGAAGCTTTCTTT
abundance: NA; v_gene: TRBV19; j_gene: TRBJ2-5; d_gene: NA; CDR3aa: CATKTQEETQYF; CDR3nt: TGTGCCACCAAGACACAAGAAGAGACCCAGTACTTC
abundance: NA; v_gene: TRBV6-6; j_gene: TRBJ2-1; d_gene: NA; CDR3aa: CASSYYRDNEQFF; CDR3nt: TGTGCCAGCAGTTACTATAGAGACAATGAGCAGTTCTTC
abundance: NA; v_gene: TRBV24-1; j_gene: TRBJ2-1; d_gene: NA; CDR3aa: CATSDLLSYNEQFF; CDR3nt: TGTGCCACCAGTGATTTGCTGTCGTACAATGAGCAGTTCTTC
abundance: NA; v_gene: TRBV14; j_gene: TRBJ2-5; d_gene: NA; CDR3aa: CASSQPPLKTQYF; CDR3nt: TGTGCCAGCAGCCAACCCCCCCTCAAGACCCAGTACTTC